Shown below are 9 T cell receptor beta chains from a single sample sequenced in a study of cytomegalovirus exposure and HLA in healthy donors (dated by TCRdb to about 2017). The receptor library was made with the immunoSEQ multiplex PCR assay. The multiplex PCR relied on a mix of 60 forward primers for TCR Vbeta segments and 13 reverse primers for TCR Jbeta segments. TCRdb mirrors the immuneACCESS table, restricted to in-frame sequences. Some clones are absent from its copies; in checked studies, under half trace to an unresolved V gene, and the reason for the others is unknown. The sample table contains about 100,000 clones; only one count was recorded for more than 75% of them. The ten largest clones add up to around 0.76% of the sample. Material: PBMCs. The receptors come from a woman aged 55-70 years in good health and CMV-seronegative.

This clone was recorded once. As DNA, the CDR3 is TGTGCCAGCTCACCTGGGGACAGCACCCATGGCTACACCTTC. This codes for CASSPGDSTHGYTF. The chain links TRBV18 to TRBJ1-2; 7 nucleotides align to TRBD1. The CDR3 contains 14 residues. The V gene end was trimmed by 3 bases and the J gene end by 6 bases; junction bases not matched to a gene: 7. CDR1 and CDR2 from the germline V gene are KGHSH and LQKENI.

This rearrangement joins TRBV7-2 to TRBJ1-2; 7 bases match TRBD1. CDR3 size: 17 residues. From germline, CDR1 is SGHTA and CDR2 FQGNSA. The J segment lost 6 bases and the V segment lost 1 base, leaving 14 bases of the junction unmatched. CDR3: CASSLVGGQTGSDGYTF. The CDR3 DNA is TGTGCCAGCAGCTTAGTAGGGGGTCAGACAGGGTCGGATGGCTACACCTTC. Drawing the rest from reference TRBV7-2 and TRBJ1-2, the complete variable domain is GAGVSQSPSNKVTEKGKDVELRCDPISGHTALYWYRQSLGQGLEFLIYFQGNSAPDKSGLPSDRFSAERTGGSVSTLTIQRTQQEDSAVYLCASSLVGGQTGSDGYTFGSGTRLTVV.

This rearrangement joins TRBV5-1 to TRBJ1-2; D not resolved. This CDR3 has 14 residues. V was clipped by 1 base and J by 3 bases, with 10 bases between them. CDR1 and CDR2 (germline): SGHRS, YFSETQ. The CDR3 spells CASSLLQKDYGYTF. CDR3 bases: TGCGCCAGCAGCTTGTTACAGAAGGACTATGGCTACACCTTC.

J is TRBJ1-1 and V is TRBV6-1, with 7 bases fitting TRBD1. Germline V gene data show CDR1 as MNHNS and CDR2 as SASEGT. Trimming cost V 7 bases and J 7 bases; bases outside gene matches: 6. The CDR3 runs 12 residues. The CDR3 here is CASKTGNLEAFF. The CDR3 nucleotides are TGTGCCAGCAAGACAGGGAATCTTGAAGCTTTCTTT.

V and J are TRBV21-1 and TRBJ1-2; the D call in the table, TRBD1, was not verified against the DNA. TRBV21-1 is classified as a pseudogene. The CDR3 contains 13 residues. The CDR3 DNA reads TGTGCCAGCAGCCCCAGAAACCACTATGGCTACACCTTC. This gives the protein CASSPRNHYGYTF.

Only one count was recorded for this clone. The chain combines TRBV12-5 with TRBJ1-2, with D hard to call. The CDR3 contains 17 residues. Trimming took 6 bases from V and 5 from J, leaving 25 bases between them. CDR1 is LGHNT and CDR2 is FRNRAP in the germline V gene. CDR3 sequence: CASGPTSVQVDGYGYTF. The DNA for the CDR3 is TGTGCTAGTGGGCCAACCTCAGTTCAGGTAGACGGTTATGGCTACACCTTC.

The chain joins TRBV4-3 to TRBJ2-3; D gene ambiguous. V lost 0 bases and J 2 bases, leaving 9 bases between the germline ends. Germline V gene sequence: CDR1 LGHNA, CDR2 YSLEER. This CDR3 region has 15 residues. CDR3 sequence: CASSQDPLTTDTQYF. In DNA form, the CDR3 reads TGCGCCAGCAGCCAAGACCCGCTAACCACAGATACGCAGTATTTT.

The chain joins TRBV9 to TRBJ2-5; D unresolved. The CDR3 has 12 amino acids. Trimming shortened V by 0 bases and J by 4 bases, and 4 bases separated the two germline ends. CDR1 is SGDLS and CDR2 is YYNGEE in the germline V gene. In DNA form, the CDR3 reads TGTGCCAGCAGCGTAGGCGCAGAGACCCAGTACTTC. Translating it yields CASSVGAETQYF.

The CDR3 is CASSVLSGGTYNEQFF. The CDR3 bases are TGTGCCAGCAGCGTCCTTAGCGGGGGGACATACAATGAGCAGTTCTTC. The chain couples TRBV9 to TRBJ2-1, with 10 bases aligning to TRBD2. The CDR3 runs 16 residues. Unmatched junction bases numbered 6, after V lost 2 bases and J lost 4 bases. Germline CDR1 SGDLS, CDR2 YYNGEE.